Presented here are 26 T cell receptor beta chains from one specimen sequenced in a study of T cell responses to AZD1222 COVID-19 vaccine. Method: immunoSEQ multiplex PCR; TCRdb's copy keeps in-frame clones and lacks some. The sample includes more than 100,000 clones, around 90% of them seen just once. The sample was peripheral blood, taken on day 0 of AZD1222 vaccination. All receptors come from an adult in good health.

The genes are TRBV7-9 and TRBJ1-3; D is unresolved. Between the trimmed V and J ends, which lost 1 base and 0 bases, there was a span of 4 bases. This CDR3 spans 14 amino acids. Per the germline V gene, CDR1 is SEHNR and CDR2 is FQNEAQ (reference sequence). CDR3 nucleotide sequence: TGTGCCAGCAGCTTAGGGGTCTCTGGAAACACCATATATTTT. The encoded protein is CASSLGVSGNTIYF.

V and J are TRBV18 and TRBJ1-1; 7 positions match TRBD1. The germline CDR1 and CDR2 sequences are KGHSH and LQKENI. This CDR3 spans 15 amino acids. The trim removed 2 bases at V and 3 bases at J, leaving 6 bases unmatched. The chain's CDR3 is CASSPRRDSYTEAFF. CDR3 DNA sequence: TGTGCCAGCTCACCAAGGCGGGACAGTTACACTGAAGCTTTCTTT.

This clone showed up many times. The chain combines TRBV7-8 with TRBJ2-7, with 10 bases identical to TRBD2. Germline loops: CDR1 SGHVS, CDR2 FQNEAQ. The CDR3 spans 17 residues. Germline trimming cut 0 bases from V and 9 bases from J; bases unmatched to any gene: 14. CDR3 loop: CASSLARAGGHNGGQYF. In nucleotides, the CDR3 is TGTGCCAGCAGCTTAGCGCGAGCGGGAGGGCACAACGGCGGGCAGTACTTC.

The V and J genes are TRBV6-5 and TRBJ2-1, with 9 positions matching TRBD1. The CDR3 contains 14 residues. Germline V gives CDR1 MNHEY, CDR2 SVGAGI. The trim removed 6 bases at V and 4 bases at J, leaving 4 bases unmatched. CDR3 loop: CASSRDRAYNEQFF. The CDR3 coding sequence is TGTGCCAGCAGCCGGGACAGGGCTTACAATGAGCAGTTCTTC.

This chain links TRBV10-3 with TRBJ2-7; a possible D gene is TRBD1 (5 bases). CDR1 and CDR2 from the germline V gene are ENHRY and SYGVKD. The CDR3 extends over 12 amino acids. The ends were cut back, 3 bases at V and 5 bases at J, with 8 bases in the middle. Here the CDR3 reads CAISDGQDEQYF. CDR3 sequence (DNA): TGTGCCATCAGTGACGGACAAGACGAGCAGTACTTC.

The rearrangement links TRBV11-3 to TRBJ1-3, with D possibly matching TRBD1 (5 bases). Germline V lookup: CDR1 SGHNT, CDR2 YENEEA. With 5 bases removed from V and 1 base from J, the gap between germline ends came to 24 bases. CDR3 length: 19 residues. The CDR3 nucleotides read TGTGCCAGCAGCAAAGGACGGGGGATTGATCTTGGATCTGGAAACACCATATATTTT. This sequence encodes CASSKGRGIDLGSGNTIYF.

A note on this clone: At the DNA level, this CDR3 is encoded by other sequences in the same sample as well. This chain joins TRBV5-1 and TRBJ1-4; 8 nucleotides align to TRBD1. The germline gives CDR1 SGHRS, CDR2 YFSETQ. The CDR3 sequence is 16 residues long. Trimming cost V 4 bases and J 1 base; bases outside gene matches: 6. This CDR3 is CASSRGQGQTNEKLFF. The CDR3 nucleotides are TGCGCCAGCAGCCGAGGACAGGGACAAACTAATGAAAAACTGTTTTTT. The full variable domain, rest sourced from reference TRBV5-1 and TRBJ1-4, is KAGVTQTPRYLIKTRGQQVTLSCSPISGHRSVSWYQQTPGQGLQFLFEYFSETQRNKGNFPGRFSGRQFSNSRSEMNVSTLELGDSALYLCASSRGQGQTNEKLFFGSGTQLSVL.

This chain uses TRBV24-1 with TRBJ1-2; TRBD1 is a possible D gene (5 bases). The CDR3 consists of 14 residues. V lost 3 bases to trimming and J lost 6 bases, with 13 bases between them. Germline assignment: CDR1 KGHDR and CDR2 SFDVKD. The CDR3 sequence is CATSDAGRNNGYTF. As DNA, the CDR3 is TGTGCCACCAGTGATGCGGGACGGAATAATGGCTACACCTTC.

V gene TRBV15 combines with J gene TRBJ2-1; D not resolved. V lost 5 bases to trimming and J lost 6 bases, with 20 bases between them. The length of the CDR3 is 16 residues. The germline CDR1 and CDR2 sequences are LNHNV and YYDKDF (reference sequence). CDR3 nucleotides: TGTGCCACCAGCCCTCGACGGGTTTTTGGGTCCAATGAGCAGTTCTTC. Its translation is CATSPRRVFGSNEQFF.

This chain links TRBV7-9 with TRBJ2-7, with 11 bases matching TRBD2. The CDR3 covers 16 residues. Germline CDR1 and CDR2: SEHNR and FQNEAQ (reference sequence). With 3 bases clipped from V and 7 bases from J, the junction kept 11 bases outside the gene matches. Here the CDR3 reads CASSLELAGAGREQYF. The CDR3 DNA reads TGTGCCAGCAGCTTGGAACTAGCGGGAGCAGGTCGGGAGCAGTACTTC. Looking up the rest from reference TRBV7-9 and TRBJ2-7 gives the full variable domain: DTGVSQNPRHKITKRGQNVTFRCDPISEHNRLYWYRQTLGQGPEFLTYFQNEAQLEKSRLLSDRFSAERPKGSFSTLEIQRTEQGDSAMYLCASSLELAGAGREQYFGPGTRLTVT.

V and J are TRBV5-1 and TRBJ2-7; D not certain. This CDR3 contains 12 residues. Trimming removed 4 bases at V and 6 bases at J, with 11 bases between. The germline V gene encodes CDR1 SGHRS and CDR2 YFSETQ. CDR3 DNA: TGCGCCAGCAGCCCTGACACGGTCGAGCAGTACTTC. This sequence encodes CASSPDTVEQYF.

The chain has TRBV30 and TRBJ2-3; D possibly corresponds to TRBD2 (7 bases). V lost 3 bases, J lost 2 bases, and 12 bases lay in between. The CDR3 is made up of 14 amino acids. Germline-derived CDR1 and CDR2 are GTSNPN and SVGIG (reference sequence). CDR3 loop: CAWSRGALTDTQYF. CDR3 DNA: TGTGCCTGGAGCCGGGGGGCTCTCACAGATACGCAGTATTTT.

The genes are TRBV15 and TRBJ2-5; 11 positions agree with TRBD2. After removal of 0 bases from V and 3 bases from J, the junction contained 6 bases not matched to a gene. CDR3 length: 17 residues. CDR1 is LNHNV, CDR2 YYDKDF, per germline (reference sequence). The DNA of the CDR3 is TGTGCCACCAGCAGAGATCTCACTAGCGGGGGAGAAGAGACCCAGTACTTC. This translates into CATSRDLTSGGEETQYF. Full variable domain (missing parts from reference TRBV15 and TRBJ2-5): DAMVIQNPRYQVTQFGKPVTLSCSQTLNHNVMYWYQQKSSQAPKLLFHYYDKDFNNEADTPDNFQSRRPNTSFCFLDIRSPGLGDTAMYLCATSRDLTSGGEETQYFGPGTRLLVL.

This sequence joins TRBV20-1 and TRBJ1-2; tentatively, D is TRBD1 (5 bases). Germline CDR1 reads DFQATT; CDR2 reads SNEGSKA (reference sequence). The CDR3 sequence is 11 residues long. V lost 7 bases and J 7 bases, leaving 13 bases between the germline ends. The CDR3 loop reads CSGTPGIGYTF. The CDR3 DNA sequence: TGCAGTGGCACCCCAGGGATTGGCTACACCTTC.

The rearrangement joins TRBV6-5 to TRBJ1-4, with D maybe TRBD1 (6 bases). The CDR3 loop spans 15 amino acids. CDR1 and CDR2 from the germline V gene are MNHEY and SVGAGI. V was shortened by 5 bases and J by 0 bases, with 10 bases between the two germline ends. The CDR3 reads CASSRDTATNEKLFF. The CDR3 DNA follows: TGTGCCAGCAGTCGGGACACTGCAACTAATGAAAAACTGTTTTTT.

The genes are TRBV11-2 and TRBJ2-5; 9 bases line up with TRBD2. V gave up 1 base and J gave up 1 base; unmatched junction bases: 1. The CDR3 length is 15 residues. The V gene's germline CDR1 is SGHAT and CDR2 FQNNGV. This CDR3 reads CASSLGSGGQETQYF. The CDR3 DNA is TGTGCCAGCAGCTTAGGTAGCGGGGGCCAAGAGACCCAGTACTTC.

This chain connects TRBV27 to TRBJ1-2, with TRBD1 matching over 7 bases. The trim removed 8 bases at V and 5 bases at J, leaving 8 bases unmatched. The CDR3 has 13 residues. In germline, CDR1 is MNHEY, CDR2 SMNVEV (reference sequence). The CDR3 DNA is TGTGCCAGCGGGAGGGGGCAGGTATATGGCTACACCTTC. Protein product: CASGRGQVYGYTF.

The chain carries TRBV10-3 and TRBJ1-1, with D possibly TRBD1 on 5 matching bases. Looked up from germline, CDR1 is ENHRY and CDR2 is SYGVKD. V dropped 5 bases and J dropped 4 bases, with 8 bases sitting between them. The length of the CDR3 is 12 residues. The CDR3 sequence: CAISQTATEAFF. The CDR3 nucleotides read TGTGCCATCAGTCAGACAGCCACTGAAGCTTTCTTT.

The rearrangement joins TRBV13 to TRBJ1-2; D ambiguous. This CDR3 contains 16 residues. The V end lost 4 bases, the J end lost 0 bases, and 15 bases lay between the germline ends. Germline V gives CDR1 PRHDT, CDR2 FYEKMQ (reference sequence). CDR3 DNA: TGTGCCAGCAGCTCCCCCGGTTCTGATCCTAACTATGGCTACACCTTC. Its translation: CASSSPGSDPNYGYTF.

The chain employs TRBV9 and TRBJ1-5, with D possibly being TRBD1 (6 bases). Germline values: CDR1 SGDLS, CDR2 YYNGEE. The CDR3 is 14 residues long. Between the trimmed V and J ends, which lost 4 bases and 6 bases, there was a span of 14 bases. The CDR3 DNA reads as TGTGCCAGCAGCCAGGGGTTGGGGATTCAGCCCCAGCATTTT. It yields the protein CASSQGLGIQPQHF.

The rearrangement links TRBV7-9 to TRBJ2-3; 7 nucleotides match TRBD1. There are 14 residues in the CDR3. J lost 1 base, V lost 6 bases, and 4 bases had no gene match. Germline V gene sequence: CDR1 SEHNR, CDR2 FQNEAQ (reference sequence). The CDR3 protein is CASSSGTGTDTQYF. The CDR3 DNA reads TGTGCCAGCAGTTCCGGGACAGGCACAGATACGCAGTATTTT. Drawing the rest from reference TRBV7-9 and TRBJ2-3, the complete variable domain is DTGVSQNPRHKITKRGQNVTFRCDPISEHNRLYWYRQTLGQGPEFLTYFQNEAQLEKSRLLSDRFSAERPKGSFSTLEIQRTEQGDSAMYLCASSSGTGTDTQYFGPGTRLTVL.

The rearrangement joins TRBV18 to TRBJ1-1; D possibly corresponds to TRBD1 (5 bases). CDR3 length: 16 residues. Looked up from germline, CDR1 is KGHSH and CDR2 is LQKENI. The germline V and J ends were trimmed by 0 bases and 4 bases, with 15 bases remaining between them. The DNA of the CDR3 is TGTGCCAGCTCACCACCCGGGGGAGGGGTGGGCACTGAAGCTTTCTTT. It specifies CASSPPGGGVGTEAFF.

The chain has TRBV28 and TRBJ2-7; 9 bases match TRBD1. This CDR3 is 13 amino acids long. V shed 6 bases and J 9 bases; nucleotides not matched to a gene: 9. CDR1 and CDR2 (germline): MDHEN, SYDVKM. The CDR3 bases are TGTGCCAGCAGGTGGACAGGGGCCGGTAGGCAGTACTTC. This sequence encodes CASRWTGAGRQYF.

The chain couples TRBV28 to TRBJ1-2; D remains unclear. This CDR3 region has 12 residues. The V end was cut by 10 bases, the J end by 1 base, with 10 bases between. CDR1 and CDR2 from the germline V gene are MDHEN and SYDVKM. The CDR3 is CAIQTYNYGYTF. The CDR3 DNA reads TGTGCCATCCAGACCTATAACTATGGCTACACCTTC.

This chain uses TRBV28 with TRBJ2-7, with D tentatively TRBD1 or TRBD2 (6 bases each). The CDR3 has 13 amino acids. CDR1 is MDHEN, CDR2 SYDVKM, per germline. The V gene lost 10 bases and the J gene lost 2 bases, with 15 bases spanning the gap. The CDR3 DNA follows: TGTGCCACAGCGAGGGGGGTAACCTACGAGCAGTACTTC. This encodes CATARGVTYEQYF. Based on the CDR3 plus reference TRBV28 and TRBJ2-7, the full variable domain is DVKVTQSSRYLVKRTGEKVFLECVQDMDHENMFWYRQDPGLGLRLIYFSYDVKMKEKGDIPEGYSVSREKKERFSLILESASTNQTSMYLCATARGVTYEQYFGPGTRLTVT.

This chain uses TRBV5-1 with TRBJ1-3, with D possibly matching TRBD1 (6 bases). There are 16 residues in the CDR3. Trimming removed 0 bases from V and 4 bases from J, with 14 bases in between. Germline V gene data show CDR1 as SGHRS and CDR2 as YFSETQ. CDR3 amino acids: CASSLGQAGIGNTIYF. The CDR3 DNA is TGCGCCAGCAGCTTGGGACAGGCAGGGATAGGAAACACCATATATTTT.